The 18 T cell receptor beta chains below all came from one sample that was sequenced in a study of response to subunit inactivated influenza vaccine. TCRdb passed the RT-PCR reads through MiXCR, listing each CDR3 protein once. The sample carries approximately 500,000 distinct CDR3 sequences, about 15% recorded once. Sequences were derived from PBMCs from blood, sampled about 11 days after vaccination. These receptors were taken from a middle-aged man who received an inactivated influenza vaccine.

This clonotype was recorded a few times. The V gene is TRBV10-3, the J gene TRBJ2-1, with D perhaps TRBD1 (5 bases). From germline, CDR1 is ENHRY and CDR2 SYGVKD. This CDR3 region has 13 residues. Trimming took off 10 bases at V and 2 bases at J, with 12 bases between the two ends. DNA of the CDR3: TGTGCCACTGCCCTGGGGCCCTACAATGAGCAGTTCTTC. It yields the protein CATALGPYNEQFF.

The chain uses TRBV3-1 and TRBJ1-5; D is unresolved. Germline V gives CDR1 LGHDT, CDR2 YNNKEL (reference sequence). The CDR3 loop spans 14 amino acids. V lost 3 bases and J 3 bases, leaving 9 bases between the germline ends. DNA of the CDR3: TGTGCCAGCAGCCAGGGCCTCACCAATCAGCCCCAGCATTTT. This sequence encodes CASSQGLTNQPQHF.

This clonotype showed up just a few times. The gene calls are TRBV4-1 and TRBJ2-2; 11 bases line up with TRBD2. Germline V lookup: CDR1 MGHRA, CDR2 YSYEKL. There are 18 residues in the CDR3. The V and J ends lost 1 base and 1 base, in that order; junction bases with no gene match: 5. CDR3 residues: CASSQVLAGAGNTGELFF. The CDR3 region has the DNA TGCGCCAGCAGCCAAGTACTAGCGGGGGCTGGGAACACCGGGGAGCTGTTTTTT.

CDR3 region: CATTDSDSTDTQYF. CDR3 nucleotide sequence: TGTGCCACCACCGACAGCGACAGCACAGATACGCAGTATTTT. This chain connects TRBV24-1 to TRBJ2-3; D is possibly TRBD1 (5 bases). V lost 8 bases, J lost 0 bases, and 11 bases lay in between. The CDR3 has 14 amino acids. Germline V gene sequence: CDR1 KGHDR, CDR2 SFDVKD.

Ten or more counts support this clonotype. The rearrangement links TRBV7-9 to TRBJ2-1; D possibly corresponds to TRBD1 (6 bases). From germline, CDR1 is SEHNR and CDR2 FQNEAQ (reference sequence). The CDR3 is 15 residues long. The germline V and J ends were trimmed by 6 bases and 0 bases, with 12 bases remaining between them. The CDR3: CASREDRFSYNEQFF. The CDR3 nucleotides read TGTGCCAGCAGAGAAGACAGGTTCTCCTACAATGAGCAGTTCTTC.

The chain is built from TRBV28 and TRBJ2-7, with 8 bases matching TRBD1. J gave up 0 bases and V 0 bases, and 1 base lay outside the gene matches. CDR3 length: 15 residues. CDR1 is MDHEN and CDR2 is SYDVKM in the germline V gene. CDR3 nucleotide sequence: TGTGCCAGCAGTTTATGGGACAGGGCCTCCTACGAGCAGTACTTC. It specifies CASSLWDRASYEQYF.

The genes are TRBV15 and TRBJ2-7; no firm D call. This CDR3 spans 15 amino acids. Trimming removed 0 bases from V and 10 bases from J, with 19 bases in between. Per the germline V gene, CDR1 is LNHNV and CDR2 is YYDKDF (reference sequence). The CDR3 DNA reads as TGTGCCACCAGCAGAGATCCACAGCCGGTCAACGCCCAGTACTTC. This gives the protein CATSRDPQPVNAQYF. Complete variable domain (other parts from reference TRBV15 and TRBJ2-7): DAMVIQNPRYQVTQFGKPVTLSCSQTLNHNVMYWYQQKSSQAPKLLFHYYDKDFNNEADTPDNFQSRRPNTSFCFLDIRSPGLGDTAMYLCATSRDPQPVNAQYFGPGTRLTVT.

There are a few counts of this clonotype. The CDR3 reads CASSGQNSNQPQHF. The CDR3 region has the DNA TGTGCCAGCAGTGGACAGAATAGCAATCAGCCCCAGCATTTT. V is TRBV6-1 and J is TRBJ1-5, with a tentative D call TRBD1 (5 bases). This CDR3 has 14 residues. V dropped 4 bases and J dropped 0 bases, with 7 bases sitting between them. CDR1 MNHNS and CDR2 SASEGT come from the germline V gene.

The J gene is TRBJ2-3, the V gene TRBV7-2; D might be TRBD1 (5 bases). The CDR3 has 17 amino acids. Germline loops: CDR1 SGHTA, CDR2 FQGNSA. V dropped 4 bases and J dropped 0 bases, with 17 bases sitting between them. For the CDR3, the DNA is TGTGCCAGCAGCTCAGCATGGACAACGTCTAGCACAGATACGCAGTATTTT. Translating gives CASSSAWTTSSTDTQYF. The full variable domain, with the rest looked up from reference TRBV7-2 and TRBJ2-3, is GAGVSQSPSNKVTEKGKDVELRCDPISGHTALYWYRQSLGQGLEFLIYFQGNSAPDKSGLPSDRFSAERTGGSVSTLTIQRTQQEDSAVYLCASSSAWTTSSTDTQYFGPGTRLTVL.

V gene TRBV5-1 combines with J gene TRBJ2-6; D could derive from TRBD1 or TRBD2 (5 bases each). The V gene lost 1 base and the J gene lost 0 bases, with 8 bases spanning the gap. CDR1 SGHRS and CDR2 YFSETQ come from the germline V gene. This CDR3 is built from 16 residues. The CDR3 nucleotides are TGCGCCAGCAGCTTGAATGGGGGCTCTGGGGCCAACGTCCTGACTTTC. It codes for CASSLNGGSGANVLTF.

The table lists this clonotype with a few counts. The chain uses TRBV12-3 or TRBV12-4 and TRBJ2-5, with 8 positions matching TRBD2. The CDR3 is 17 residues long. J was trimmed by 2 bases and V by 6 bases; bases with no gene match: 14. The CDR3: CASRSSGGLLGQETQYF. The CDR3 nucleotides are TGTGCCAGCAGATCCTCGGGGGGGCTGTTGGGTCAAGAGACCCAGTACTTC.

This clonotype was recorded many times. The chain has TRBV28 and TRBJ2-1; no clear D. Deletions cut 9 bases from V and 1 base from J, with 16 bases between. From germline, CDR1 is MDHEN and CDR2 SYDVKM. This CDR3 is built from 15 residues. Here the CDR3 DNA reads TGTGCCAGTAGACCCGAGGTTCGGTCCTACAATGAGCAGTTCTTC. Translated, it gives CASRPEVRSYNEQFF.

The chain carries TRBV5-6 and TRBJ1-2, with D hard to call. Germline values: CDR1 SGHDT, CDR2 YYEEEE. V was clipped by 0 bases and J by 7 bases, with 13 bases between them. The CDR3 loop spans 14 amino acids. The CDR3 protein is CASSLVSSAGGYTF. The CDR3 nucleotides are TGTGCCAGCAGCTTGGTGTCTTCTGCAGGTGGCTACACCTTC.

This clonotype has a handful of counts. The genes are TRBV27 and TRBJ2-7; D is perhaps TRBD1 or TRBD2 (5 bases each). CDR3 size: 13 residues. The germline V and J ends were trimmed by 8 bases and 3 bases, with 14 bases remaining between them. CDR1 MNHEY and CDR2 SMNVEV come from the germline V gene (reference sequence). The CDR3 DNA reads as TGTGCCAGCCAGAGGGGCAGAAACTACGAGCAGTACTTC. This translates into CASQRGRNYEQYF.

The rearrangement links TRBV12-3 or TRBV12-4 to TRBJ2-1; D call uncertain. Trimming took off 9 bases at V and 8 bases at J, with 14 bases between the two ends. The CDR3 has 12 amino acids. The CDR3 sequence: CASDIRPHEQFF. DNA of the CDR3: TGTGCCAGTGACATCAGGCCCCATGAGCAGTTCTTC.

The chain joins TRBV9 to TRBJ2-1, with 7 bases matching TRBD1. The V gene end was trimmed by 9 bases and the J gene end by 2 bases; junction bases not matched to a gene: 8. Germline V gene sequence: CDR1 SGDLS, CDR2 YYNGEE. The CDR3 contains 14 residues. The CDR3: CANLQGLTYNEQFF. CDR3 in DNA: TGTGCCAACCTACAGGGGCTCACCTACAATGAGCAGTTCTTC. Full variable domain (missing parts from reference TRBV9 and TRBJ2-1): DSGVTQTPKHLITATGQRVTLRCSPRSGDLSVYWYQQSLDQGLQFLIQYYNGEERAKGNILERFSAQQFPDLHSELNLSSLELGDSALYFCANLQGLTYNEQFFGPGTRLTVL.

This chain connects TRBV7-9 to TRBJ1-5; D remains ambiguous. Deletions cut 8 bases from V and 7 bases from J, with 18 bases between. Looked up from germline, CDR1 is SEHNR and CDR2 is FQNEAQ (reference sequence). This CDR3 region has 14 residues. CDR3 sequence (DNA): TGTGCCAGCCAGCTCGGAGGGAAGGGACAGCCCCAGCATTTT. It translates to CASQLGGKGQPQHF.

The V call is TRBV6-4, the J call TRBJ2-5, with TRBD2 matching over 7 bases. The V gene's germline CDR1 is MRHNA and CDR2 SNTAGT. Trimming took 0 bases from V and 4 from J; bases not matched to a gene: 5. The CDR3 totals 15 residues. Written as DNA, the CDR3 is TGTGCCAGCAGTGACTCTGTGGCGGGGGTAGAGACCCAGTACTTC. Translation gives CASSDSVAGVETQYF.